The entry below describes one T cell receptor (beta chain). Its antigen is not identified. The data are from a study of cytomegalovirus exposure and HLA in healthy donors. Study summary: Within the Caucasian-associated ancestry cluster were 81% of the roughly 400 genotyped donors. Study observations and caveats: Some V segments (TRBV6-2 and TRBV6-3 among them) were excluded as indistinguishable. A later analysis showed HLA-associated TCR beta chains outstripping equally common others in clonal expansion.

Unmatched junction bases numbered 19, after V lost 8 bases and J lost 7 bases. This CDR3 has 18 amino acids. The germline V gene encodes CDR1 SGHVS and CDR2 FQNEAQ. The PCR employed 60 Vbeta primers together with 13 Jbeta primers. Only in-frame clones appear in the TCRdb table, and some are missing; sequencing was by immunoSEQ multiplex PCR. Among around 36,000 clones listed, roughly four fifths were seen once. The sequence derives from a woman aged 40-49 years in good health and CMV-seronegative. The sequenced material came from PBMCs. The genes are TRBV7-8 and TRBJ2-1, with 11 positions matching TRBD2. CDR3 region: CASGRHTRRSSGGNEQFF. The CDR3 DNA follows: TGTGCCAGCGGGAGACACACACGACGATCTAGCGGGGGGAATGAGCAGTTCTTC. The whole variable domain, remainder taken from reference TRBV7-8 and TRBJ2-1, is GAGVSQSPRYKVAKRGQDVALRCDPISGHVSLFWYQQALGQGPEFLTYFQNEAQLDKSGLPSDRFFAERPEGSVSTLKIQRTQQEDSAVYLCASGRHTRRSSGGNEQFFGPGTRLTVL.